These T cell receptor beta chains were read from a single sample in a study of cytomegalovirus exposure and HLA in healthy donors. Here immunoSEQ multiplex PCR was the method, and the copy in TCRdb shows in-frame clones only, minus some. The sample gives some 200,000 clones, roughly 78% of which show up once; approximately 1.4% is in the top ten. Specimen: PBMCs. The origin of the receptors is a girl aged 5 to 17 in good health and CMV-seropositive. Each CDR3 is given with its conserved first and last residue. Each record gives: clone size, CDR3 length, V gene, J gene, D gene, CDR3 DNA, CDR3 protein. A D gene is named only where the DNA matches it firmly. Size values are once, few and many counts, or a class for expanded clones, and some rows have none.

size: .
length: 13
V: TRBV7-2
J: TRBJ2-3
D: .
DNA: TGTGCCAGCATCGCGGCCAGTACAGATACGCAGTATTTT
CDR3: CASIAASTDTQYF

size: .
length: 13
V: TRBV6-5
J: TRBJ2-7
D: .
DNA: TGTGCCAGCAGCCCGGAGATTGGCAACGAGCAGTACTTC
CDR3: CASSPEIGNEQYF

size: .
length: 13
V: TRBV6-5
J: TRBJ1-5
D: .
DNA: TGTGCCAGCAGTTACCAGGGTAGGCAGCCCCAGCATTTT
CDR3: CASSYQGRQPQHF

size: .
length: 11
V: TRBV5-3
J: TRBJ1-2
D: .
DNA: TGTGCCCCGACCGGCCCAGGTTGCTACACCTTC
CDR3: CAPTGPGCYTF

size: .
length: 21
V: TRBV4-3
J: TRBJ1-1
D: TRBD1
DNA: TGCGCCAGCAGCCAGGCGAGAACCCGGACAGGGGGAATGGTTGGGAACACTGAAGCTTTCTTT
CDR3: CASSQARTRTGGMVGNTEAFF

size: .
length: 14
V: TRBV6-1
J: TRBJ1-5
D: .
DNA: TGTGCCAGCAGTGAAGCCAGGGTGGTTCAGCCCCAGCATTTT
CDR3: CASSEARVVQPQHF

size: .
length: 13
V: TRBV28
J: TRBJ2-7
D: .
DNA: TGTGCCAGCAGTGACCGACAGCAGGAAGAGCAGTACTTC
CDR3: CASSDRQQEEQYF

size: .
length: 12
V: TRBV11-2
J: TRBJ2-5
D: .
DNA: TGTGCCAGCAGCTTAGATCTAGTCTCCCAGTACTTC
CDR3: CASSLDLVSQYF

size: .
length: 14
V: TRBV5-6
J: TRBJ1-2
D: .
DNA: TGTGCCAGCAGCTTGGTAGACGGAGACTATGGCTACACCTTC
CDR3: CASSLVDGDYGYTF

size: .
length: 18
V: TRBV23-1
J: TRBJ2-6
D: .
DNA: TGCGCCAGCGGCCATGCGACAGTTCCCCCCTCTGGGGCCAACGTCCTGACTTTC
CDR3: CASGHATVPPSGANVLTF

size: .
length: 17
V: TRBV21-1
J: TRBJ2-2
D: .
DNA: TGTGCCAGCAGCAAACCAGGCGGGGGAGAGGGAACCGGGGAGCTGTTTTTT
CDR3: CASSKPGGGEGTGELFF

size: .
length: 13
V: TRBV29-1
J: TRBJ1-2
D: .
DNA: TGCAGCACGACTTCGGACACCTACTATGGCTACACCTTC
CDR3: CSTTSDTYYGYTF

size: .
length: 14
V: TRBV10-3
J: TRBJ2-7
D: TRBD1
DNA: TGTGCCATCAACTCCGGGACAGGGGCCTACGAGCAGTACTTC
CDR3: CAINSGTGAYEQYF

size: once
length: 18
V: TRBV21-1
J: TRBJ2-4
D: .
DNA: TGTGCCAGCAGCAGACTTTCCTCGTGCGGGGGGGCTGAAAACATTCAGTACTTC
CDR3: CASSRLSSCGGAENIQYF

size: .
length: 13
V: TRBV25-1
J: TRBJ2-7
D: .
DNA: TGTGCCAGCAGTGACCGGTTTCTCTACGAGCAGTACTTC
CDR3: CASSDRFLYEQYF

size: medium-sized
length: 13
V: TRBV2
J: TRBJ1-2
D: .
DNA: TGTGCCAGCGGGCTGGGGGGAAACTATGGCTACACCTTC
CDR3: CASGLGGNYGYTF

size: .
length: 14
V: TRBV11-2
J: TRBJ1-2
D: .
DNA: TGTGCCAGCAGCTCGACTGCGTACCTCTATGGCTACACCTTC
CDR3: CASSSTAYLYGYTF

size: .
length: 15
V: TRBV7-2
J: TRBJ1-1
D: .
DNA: TGTGCCAGCAGCTTAAGGACAGAGAAGAACACTGAAGCTTTCTTT
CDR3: CASSLRTEKNTEAFF

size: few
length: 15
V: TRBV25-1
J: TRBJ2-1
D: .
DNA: TGTGCCAGCAGTGAATTTGGACTCTCGAGGGATGAGCAGTTCTTC
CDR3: CASSEFGLSRDEQFF

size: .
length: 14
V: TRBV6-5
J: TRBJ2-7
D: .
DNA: TGTGCCAGCAGAGGGGGGGGAGTGCTCGGTGAGCAGTACTTC
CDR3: CASRGGGVLGEQYF

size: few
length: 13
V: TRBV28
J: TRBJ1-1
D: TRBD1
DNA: TGTGCCAGCAGTTTGGGGACAGGTACTGAAGCTTTCTTT
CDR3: CASSLGTGTEAFF

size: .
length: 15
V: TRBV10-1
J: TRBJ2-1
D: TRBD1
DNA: TGCGCCAGCAGTGCCCCCGGGACAGGGACGAATGAGCAGTTCTTC
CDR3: CASSAPGTGTNEQFF

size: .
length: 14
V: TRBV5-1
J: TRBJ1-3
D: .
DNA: TGCGCCAGCAGCTTGGGTCCTTCGGGAAACACCATATATTTT
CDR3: CASSLGPSGNTIYF

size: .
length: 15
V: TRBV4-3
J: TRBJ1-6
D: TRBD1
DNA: TGCGCCAGCAGCCAAGAGCAGACAGGGGGTTCACCCCTCCACTTT
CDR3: CASSQEQTGGSPLHF

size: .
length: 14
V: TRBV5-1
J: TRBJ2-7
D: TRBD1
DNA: TGCGCCAGCAGCCACCGGGACAGTCCCTACGAGCAGTACTTC
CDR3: CASSHRDSPYEQYF

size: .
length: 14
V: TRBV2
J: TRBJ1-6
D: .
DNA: TGTGCCAGCAGTGAAACAGGGATAAATTCACCCCTCCACTTT
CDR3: CASSETGINSPLHF

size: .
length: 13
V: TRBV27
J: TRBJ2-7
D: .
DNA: TGTGCCAGCAGGGGCCCCAAGCCCTACGAGCAGTACTTC
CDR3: CASRGPKPYEQYF

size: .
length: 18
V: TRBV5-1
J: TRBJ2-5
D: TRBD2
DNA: TGCGCCAGCAGCGCAAGGACTAGCGGGGGGGGTACAAAAGAGACCCAGTACTTC
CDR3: CASSARTSGGGTKETQYF

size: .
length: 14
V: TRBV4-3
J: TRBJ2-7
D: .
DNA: TGCGCCAGCAGCCAAGAAGAGCGTAACTACGAGCAGTACTTC
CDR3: CASSQEERNYEQYF

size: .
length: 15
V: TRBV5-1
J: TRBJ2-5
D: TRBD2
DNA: TGCGCCAGCAGCTCCCAACTAGCGGGGGGTGAGACCCAGTACTTC
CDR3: CASSSQLAGGETQYF

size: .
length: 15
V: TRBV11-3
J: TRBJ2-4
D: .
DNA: TGTGCCAGCAGTCCGGGTGGGGGGGGGCTGGACATTCAGTACTTC
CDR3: CASSPGGGGLDIQYF

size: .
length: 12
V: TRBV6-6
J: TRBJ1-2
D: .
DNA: TGTGCCAGCAGTTACCAGGGAAGGGGCTACACCTTC
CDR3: CASSYQGRGYTF

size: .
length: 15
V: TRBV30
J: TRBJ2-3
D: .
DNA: TGTGCCTGGACTATAACGGGAAGCAGCTCAGATACGCAGTATTTT
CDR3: CAWTITGSSSDTQYF

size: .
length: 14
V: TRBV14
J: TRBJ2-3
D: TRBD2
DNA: TGTGCCAGCAGCCAAGGGACTAGCGGGGCCTGGTTGTATTTT
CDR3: CASSQGTSGAWLYF

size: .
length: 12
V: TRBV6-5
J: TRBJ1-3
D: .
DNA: TGTGCCAGCAGTTCGACTTTGAACACCATATATTTT
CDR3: CASSSTLNTIYF

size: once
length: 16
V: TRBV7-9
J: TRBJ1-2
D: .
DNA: TGTGCCAGCACCCCTCCCGGACAGAAAGTCCTCTATGGCTACACCTTC
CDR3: CASTPPGQKVLYGYTF

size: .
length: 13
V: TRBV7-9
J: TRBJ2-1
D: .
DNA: TGTGCCAGCAGCTTACAGGGAAACAATGAGCAGTTCTTC
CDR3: CASSLQGNNEQFF

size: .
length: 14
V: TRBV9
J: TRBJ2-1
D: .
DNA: TGTGCCAGCAGCCTCGTGGGGGCCCGAGATGAGCAGTTCTTC
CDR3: CASSLVGARDEQFF

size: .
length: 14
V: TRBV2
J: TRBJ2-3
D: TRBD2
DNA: TGTGCCAGCGGCGGACTAGCTAGCACAGATACGCAGTATTTT
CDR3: CASGGLASTDTQYF

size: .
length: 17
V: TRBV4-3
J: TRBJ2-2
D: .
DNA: TGCGCCAGCAGCCAAGCCCAGCATCCAGGGAACACCGGGGAGCTGTTTTTT
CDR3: CASSQAQHPGNTGELFF

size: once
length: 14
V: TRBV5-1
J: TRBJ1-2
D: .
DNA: TGCGCCAGCAGCTTGGGAGGGGGATCCTATGGCTACACCTTC
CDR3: CASSLGGGSYGYTF

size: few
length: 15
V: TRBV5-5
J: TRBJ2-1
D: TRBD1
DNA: TGTGCCAGCAGCGAGACAGGGGTGGACTACAATGAGCAGTTCTTC
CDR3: CASSETGVDYNEQFF

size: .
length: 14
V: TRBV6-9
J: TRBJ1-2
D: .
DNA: TGTGCCAGCACGTTCAGAGGCCAGATCTATGGCTACACCTTC
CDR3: CASTFRGQIYGYTF

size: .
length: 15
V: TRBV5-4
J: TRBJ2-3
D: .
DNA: TGTGCCAGCAGCTCCGTGATCGATGCGGCAGATACGCAGTATTTT
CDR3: CASSSVIDAADTQYF

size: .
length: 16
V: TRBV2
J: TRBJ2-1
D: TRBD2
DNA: TGTGCCAGCAGAGGTAGGGCGGGACTATTATACAATGAGCAGTTCTTC
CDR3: CASRGRAGLLYNEQFF

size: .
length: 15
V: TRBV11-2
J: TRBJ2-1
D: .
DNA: TGTGCCAGCAGCTGGGTGGACAGCTCCTACAATGAGCAGTTCTTC
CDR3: CASSWVDSSYNEQFF

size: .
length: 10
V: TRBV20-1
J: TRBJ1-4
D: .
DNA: TGCAGTGCTAGACGTGAAAAACTGTTTTTT
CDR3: CSARREKLFF

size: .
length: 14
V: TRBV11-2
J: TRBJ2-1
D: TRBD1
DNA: TGTGCCAGCAGCTCGACAGGGTCTGTCGATGAGCAGTTCTTC
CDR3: CASSSTGSVDEQFF

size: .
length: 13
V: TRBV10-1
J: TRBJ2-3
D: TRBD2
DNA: TGCGCCAGCAGCGGGACTAGGGGTTGGGCGCAGTATTTT
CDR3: CASSGTRGWAQYF

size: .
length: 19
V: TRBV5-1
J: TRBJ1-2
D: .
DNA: TGCGCCAGCAGCCCCCAGTGGGTTTTTGCGGGACGGGAGGACTATGGCTACACCTTC
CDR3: CASSPQWVFAGREDYGYTF

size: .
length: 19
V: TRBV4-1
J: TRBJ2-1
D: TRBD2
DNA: TGCGCCAGCAGCCAAGATACTAGCGGGGGGGTAAAAACCTACAATGAGCAGTTCTTC
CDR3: CASSQDTSGGVKTYNEQFF

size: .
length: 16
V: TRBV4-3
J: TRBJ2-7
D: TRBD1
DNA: TGCGCCAGCAGCCAAACGGCGGGACAGGGGGTCTACGAGCAGTACTTC
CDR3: CASSQTAGQGVYEQYF

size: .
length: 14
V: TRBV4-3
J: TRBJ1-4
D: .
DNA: TGCGCCAGCAGCCCATGGAGGGCAAGTGAAAAACTGTTTTTT
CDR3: CASSPWRASEKLFF

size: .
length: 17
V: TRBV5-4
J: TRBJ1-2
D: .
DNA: TGTGCCAGCAGCCCCGGGTCGCAGGGTTACCTAGACTATGGCTACACCTTC
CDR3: CASSPGSQGYLDYGYTF